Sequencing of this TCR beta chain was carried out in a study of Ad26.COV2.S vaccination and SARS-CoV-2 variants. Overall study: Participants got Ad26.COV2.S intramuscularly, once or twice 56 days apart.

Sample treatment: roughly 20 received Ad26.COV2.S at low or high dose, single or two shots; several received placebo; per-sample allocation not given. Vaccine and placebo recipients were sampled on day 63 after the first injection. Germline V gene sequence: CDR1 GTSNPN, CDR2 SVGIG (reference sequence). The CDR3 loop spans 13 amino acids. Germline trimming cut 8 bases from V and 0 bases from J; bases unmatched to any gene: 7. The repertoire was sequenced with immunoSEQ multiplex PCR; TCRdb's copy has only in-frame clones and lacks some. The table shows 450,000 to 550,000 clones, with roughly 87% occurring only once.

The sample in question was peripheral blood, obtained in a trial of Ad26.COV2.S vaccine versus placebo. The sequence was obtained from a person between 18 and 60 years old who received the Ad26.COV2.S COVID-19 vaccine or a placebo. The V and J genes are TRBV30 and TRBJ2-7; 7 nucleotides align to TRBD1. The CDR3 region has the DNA TGTGCCCAATCGACAGGGAACTCCTACGAGCAGTACTTC. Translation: CAQSTGNSYEQYF.